Following are 27 T cell receptor beta chains from one sample sequenced in a study of technical replicates of blood from a few donors. Clones were read by immunoSEQ multiplex PCR, and TCRdb kept only the in-frame ones, dropping some. The sample records 90,000 or so clones, roughly 94% being singletons. Sequencing was done on a sample of T cells isolated from PBMCs. These receptors were collected from a human donor in good health.

This clone was detected once. This sequence joins TRBV28 and TRBJ1-2; D not certain. CDR3 length: 13 amino acids. CDR1 and CDR2 from the germline V gene are MDHEN and SYDVKM. Trimming took off 6 bases at V and 4 bases at J, with 12 bases between the two ends. The CDR3 sequence is CASSLDKFYGYTF. In DNA form, the CDR3 reads TGTGCCAGCAGCTTAGACAAATTCTATGGCTACACCTTC.

The rearrangement links TRBV4-1 to TRBJ2-1; tentatively, D is TRBD2 (6 bases). Trimming cost V 0 bases and J 0 bases, with 12 bases left between them. The CDR3 spans 17 residues. Germline V CDR1 and CDR2: MGHRA, YSYEKL. The CDR3 coding sequence is TGCGCCAGCAGCCAAGAAGGACCGGGGGTCTCCTACAATGAGCAGTTCTTC. Residues: CASSQEGPGVSYNEQFF.

This rearrangement joins TRBV5-4 to TRBJ2-2, with 7 bases identical to TRBD1. This CDR3 comprises 15 residues. The germline V gene has CDR1 SGHNT and CDR2 YYREEE (reference sequence). V dropped 2 bases and J dropped 7; count of bases not matched to a gene: 8. The CDR3 here is CASSFLQGRVGELFF. As DNA, the CDR3 is TGTGCCAGCAGCTTCCTACAGGGGCGGGTCGGGGAGCTGTTTTTT.

This sequence joins TRBV19 and TRBJ2-2, with TRBD1 identical over 11 bases. The CDR3 spans 16 residues. With 2 bases clipped from V and 4 bases from J, the junction kept 3 bases outside the gene matches. Germline CDR1 reads LNHDA; CDR2 reads SQIVND (reference sequence). CDR3 in DNA: TGTGCCAGTAGTATAATGGACAGGGGGCTCACCGGGGAGCTGTTTTTT. Encoded protein: CASSIMDRGLTGELFF.

CDR3 coding DNA: TGCGCCAGCAGCGTGGCCGGGACAGGCAGAGAAGAGCAGTACTTC. Amino acids: CASSVAGTGREEQYF. The V and J genes are TRBV5-1 and TRBJ2-7; the match to TRBD1 covers 8 bases. CDR3 length: 15 residues. The V segment lost 4 bases and the J segment 7 bases; nucleotides outside the gene matches: 13. The V gene's germline CDR1 is SGHRS and CDR2 YFSETQ.

The rearrangement joins TRBV2 to TRBJ2-5, with 7 bases aligning to TRBD1. Trimming took 7 bases from V and 5 from J; bases not matched to a gene: 10. CDR3 length: 14 residues. Germline V gene data show CDR1 as SNHLY and CDR2 as FYNNEI. CDR3 nucleotide sequence: TGTGCCAGCACCAAGACAGGGCTGCGGGAGACCCAGTACTTC. This translates into CASTKTGLRETQYF.

The CDR3 DNA reads as TGTGCCAGCAGCTTTCATCCCGATACGCAGTATTTT. This translates into CASSFHPDTQYF. V usage is TRBV7-9 and J usage is TRBJ2-3; D is uncertain. Germline V gene sequence: CDR1 SEHNR, CDR2 FQNEAQ (reference sequence). Trimming shortened V by 3 bases and J by 6 bases, and 7 bases separated the two germline ends. CDR3 length equals 12 residues.

V is TRBV7-2 and J is TRBJ2-5; a weak D match, TRBD1 (5 bases). Trimming removed 6 bases from V and 4 bases from J, with 12 bases in between. The CDR3 loop spans 13 amino acids. Germline CDR1 and CDR2: SGHTA and FQGNSA. The CDR3 region is CASSKGQGETQYF. In DNA, the CDR3 is TGTGCCAGCAGTAAGGGTCAGGGAGAGACCCAGTACTTC.

The gene calls are TRBV14 and TRBJ2-1; D perhaps matches TRBD2 (7 bases). This CDR3 comprises 17 residues. Germline values: CDR1 SGHDN, CDR2 FVKESK. V lost 1 base and J 2 bases, leaving 15 bases between the germline ends. The CDR3 DNA is TGTGCCAGCAGCCAAGTTTGGGGGCTAGCGGCCTACAATGAGCAGTTCTTC. It encodes CASSQVWGLAAYNEQFF.

The chain joins TRBV27 to TRBJ2-7; 7 bases are shared with TRBD2. The germline gives CDR1 MNHEY, CDR2 SMNVEV (reference sequence). The junction had 18 bases not matched to a gene; V was cut back by 1 base and J by 6 bases. The CDR3 spans 18 residues. The CDR3 here is CASSLYAPKRRENGEQYF. The CDR3 coding sequence is TGTGCCAGCAGTTTATACGCCCCTAAGAGGCGGGAGAATGGCGAGCAGTACTTC.

The chain links TRBV20-1 to TRBJ1-2; TRBD1 matches at 9 bases. The CDR3 has 11 amino acids. The J segment lost 8 bases and the V segment lost 6 bases, leaving 4 bases of the junction unmatched. Germline V gives CDR1 DFQATT, CDR2 SNEGSKA (reference sequence). The CDR3 DNA reads as TGCAGTGCATGGGACAGGGTCGGCTACACCTTC. It translates to CSAWDRVGYTF.

The chain joins TRBV2 to TRBJ1-4; D perhaps matches TRBD1 (5 bases). This CDR3 spans 14 amino acids. From germline, CDR1 is SNHLY and CDR2 FYNNEI. The germline V and J ends were trimmed by 3 bases and 6 bases, with 11 bases remaining between them. In DNA form, the CDR3 reads TGTGCCAGCAGTGATTATGGGGCGGATGAAAAACTGTTTTTT. This codes for CASSDYGADEKLFF.

The V and J genes are TRBV5-1 and TRBJ1-3; maybe TRBD1 (6 bases). The V end lost 0 bases, the J end lost 9 bases, and 13 bases lay between the germline ends. From germline, CDR1 is SGHRS and CDR2 YFSETQ. The CDR3 is 14 amino acids. The CDR3 sequence: CASSLAGASGTIYF. The CDR3 region has the DNA TGCGCCAGCAGCTTGGCAGGGGCATCGGGCACCATATATTTT.

This chain uses TRBV19 with TRBJ2-1; 7 nucleotides match TRBD2. The CDR3 length is 17 residues. CDR1 is LNHDA, CDR2 SQIVND, per germline (reference sequence). Trimming removed 5 bases from V and 4 bases from J; junction bases left unmatched: 14. The CDR3 nucleotides are TGTGCCAGTAGTGGGCGACATGGCGGGAGCGGGTACAATGAGCAGTTCTTC. It codes for CASSGRHGGSGYNEQFF.

The chain links TRBV5-1 to TRBJ2-1, with a weak D call TRBD1 (5 bases). The germline CDR1 and CDR2 sequences are SGHRS and YFSETQ. The CDR3 covers 16 residues. The germline V and J ends were trimmed by 0 bases and 0 bases, with 10 bases remaining between them. Here the CDR3 DNA reads TGCGCCAGCAGCTTGGGGTGGACACTCTCCTACAATGAGCAGTTCTTC. Protein product: CASSLGWTLSYNEQFF. The full variable domain, rest sourced from reference TRBV5-1 and TRBJ2-1, is KAGVTQTPRYLIKTRGQQVTLSCSPISGHRSVSWYQQTPGQGLQFLFEYFSETQRNKGNFPGRFSGRQFSNSRSEMNVSTLELGDSALYLCASSLGWTLSYNEQFFGPGTRLTVL.

The J gene is TRBJ1-1, the V gene TRBV29-1, with a weak D call TRBD1 (6 bases). CDR3 length equals 12 residues. Germline CDR1 is SQVTM and CDR2 is ANQGSEA. Trimming left V 4 bases short and J 6 bases short, with 12 bases between. The CDR3 reads CSVAGVQAEAFF. In DNA form, the CDR3 reads TGCAGCGTTGCAGGGGTTCAGGCTGAAGCTTTCTTT. Filled out from reference TRBV29-1 and TRBJ1-1, the complete variable domain reads SAVISQKPSRDICQRGTSLTIQCQVDSQVTMMFWYRQQPGQSLTLIATANQGSEATYESGFVIDKFPISRPNLTFSTLTVSNMSPEDSSIYLCSVAGVQAEAFFGQGTRLTVV.

This chain uses TRBV2 with TRBJ1-2; 8 bases line up with TRBD1. CDR3 length: 13 amino acids. The junction had 5 bases not matched to a gene; V was cut back by 3 bases and J by 8 bases. The germline CDR1 and CDR2 sequences are SNHLY and FYNNEI. The CDR3: CASSDRGRWGYTF. The CDR3, as DNA: TGTGCCAGCAGTGACAGGGGGCGATGGGGCTACACCTTC.

The CDR3 sequence is CASSQDRGEKLFF. The CDR3 DNA is TGCGCCAGCAGCCAAGATCGGGGGGAAAAACTGTTTTTT. This sequence joins TRBV4-3 and TRBJ1-4; a possible D gene is TRBD1 (5 bases). Germline-derived CDR1 and CDR2 are LGHNA and YSLEER. This CDR3 is built from 13 residues. Deletions cut 0 bases from V and 8 bases from J, with 7 bases between.

The rearrangement joins TRBV7-6 to TRBJ2-5; TRBD1 matches at 7 bases. CDR3 length equals 13 residues. The germline CDR1 and CDR2 sequences are SGHVS and FNYEAQ. V trimming: 2 bases; J trimming: 4 bases; junction bases outside the gene matches: 1. The CDR3 DNA is TGTGCCAGCAGCTTAAGGACAGGAGAGACCCAGTACTTC. Its protein product is CASSLRTGETQYF.

This sequence joins TRBV5-1 and TRBJ1-3; 7 bases agree with TRBD1. Looked up from germline, CDR1 is SGHRS and CDR2 is YFSETQ. The V and J ends lost 8 bases and 4 bases, in that order; junction bases with no gene match: 9. There are 14 residues in the CDR3. The CDR3 loop is CASTPTGNGNTIYF. CDR3 coding DNA: TGCGCCAGTACCCCGACAGGGAACGGAAACACCATATATTTT.

This sequence joins TRBV14 and TRBJ2-7; 7 positions agree with TRBD1. The V and J ends lost 1 base and 2 bases, in that order; junction bases with no gene match: 5. This CDR3 has 15 amino acids. From germline, CDR1 is SGHDN and CDR2 FVKESK. CDR3 sequence reads: CASSQARDSPYEQYF. CDR3 DNA sequence: TGTGCCAGCAGCCAAGCCCGGGACAGTCCCTACGAGCAGTACTTC.

The chain uses TRBV2 and TRBJ1-5, with D tentatively TRBD1 (5 bases). Looked up from germline, CDR1 is SNHLY and CDR2 is FYNNEI. CDR3 size: 12 residues. Trimming removed 2 bases from V and 9 bases from J, with 8 bases in between. For the CDR3, the DNA is TGTGCCAGCAGTGAATGGGGGGTGCCCCAGCATTTT. This encodes CASSEWGVPQHF.

The V and J genes are TRBV6-6 and TRBJ2-3, with TRBD2 identical over 7 bases. The CDR3 sequence is 15 residues long. The germline V gene has CDR1 MNHNY and CDR2 SVGAGI (reference sequence). The ends lost 2 bases at V and 4 bases at J; junction bases unmatched: 6. The CDR3 loop is CASSYAGEGSDTQYF. The CDR3 DNA follows: TGTGCCAGCAGTTACGCGGGAGAAGGGTCAGATACGCAGTATTTT.

The chain is built from TRBV27 and TRBJ2-1; 7 positions agree with TRBD2. The CDR3 loop spans 15 amino acids. Germline CDR1 reads MNHEY; CDR2 reads SMNVEV (reference sequence). V trimming: 2 bases; J trimming: 1 base; junction bases outside the gene matches: 2. CDR3 sequence (DNA): TGTGCCAGCAGTTTAGGGGGAGGGTCCTACAATGAGCAGTTCTTC. Encoded protein: CASSLGGGSYNEQFF.

This sequence joins TRBV23-1 and TRBJ2-1, with 11 bases lining up with TRBD2. TRBV23-1 is filed as an ORF, its function uncertain. V lost 0 bases, J lost 9 bases, and 4 bases stayed unmatched. The CDR3 contains 15 residues. CDR3 protein: CASSQSYLAGGEQFF. CDR3 DNA: TGCGCCAGCAGTCAATCGTACCTAGCGGGAGGTGAGCAGTTCTTC.

The DNA for the CDR3 is TGCAGCGCTTCCCAGCGGGGGCTTTACAATGAGCAGTTCTTC. This encodes CSASQRGLYNEQFF. The chain employs TRBV29-1 and TRBJ2-1; 8 bases agree with TRBD2. Germline CDR1 and CDR2: SQVTM and ANQGSEA. The CDR3 extends over 14 amino acids. Trimming removed 7 bases from V and 4 bases from J; junction bases left unmatched: 9.

The CDR3 loop reads CAISETDRTIAINTGELFF. CDR3 sequence (DNA): TGTGCCATCAGTGAGACGGACAGGACGATTGCTATTAACACCGGGGAGCTGTTTTTT. The chain links TRBV10-3 to TRBJ2-2; 7 bases are shared with TRBD1. This CDR3 region has 19 residues. V lost 2 bases to trimming and J lost 2 bases; unmatched junction nucleotides: 14. Germline values: CDR1 ENHRY, CDR2 SYGVKD.